This T cell receptor (beta chain) was profiled in a study of T cell responses to AZD1222 COVID-19 vaccine. Study observations and caveats: Spike-wide coverage was observed for vaccine-associated CD4 TCRs, with dominant responses at 160-218 and 743-854.

Using immunoSEQ multiplex PCR, the repertoire was profiled, and TCRdb retains in-frame clones only, with some absent. This table has about 150,000 clones, about nine tenths appearing once. To note about this clone: The target antigen is unknown.

CDR3 length equals 13 residues. V was pared by 6 bases and J by 10 bases, with 9 bases of the junction left unmatched. Germline CDR1 SNHLY, CDR2 FYNNEI. The receptor was derived from an adult in good health. Sequences were derived from peripheral blood, sampled on day 0 of AZD1222 vaccination. The chain has TRBV2 and TRBJ1-1, with 9 bases identical to TRBD1. CDR3 residues: CASRTGQGVRAFF. The CDR3 DNA reads as TGTGCCAGCAGGACGGGACAGGGTGTGCGAGCTTTCTTT.